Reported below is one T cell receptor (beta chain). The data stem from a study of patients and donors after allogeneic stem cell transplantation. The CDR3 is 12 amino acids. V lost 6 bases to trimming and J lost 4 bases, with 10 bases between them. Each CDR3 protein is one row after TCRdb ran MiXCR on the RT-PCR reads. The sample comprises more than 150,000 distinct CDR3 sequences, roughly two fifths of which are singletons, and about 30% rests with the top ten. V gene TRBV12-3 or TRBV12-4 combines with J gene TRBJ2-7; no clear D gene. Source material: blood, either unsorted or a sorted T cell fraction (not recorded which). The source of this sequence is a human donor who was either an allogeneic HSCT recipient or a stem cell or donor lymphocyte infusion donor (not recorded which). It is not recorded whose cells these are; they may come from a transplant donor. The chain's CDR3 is CASRKDGYEQYF. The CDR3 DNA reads TGTGCCAGCAGGAAGGACGGTTACGAGCAGTACTTC.